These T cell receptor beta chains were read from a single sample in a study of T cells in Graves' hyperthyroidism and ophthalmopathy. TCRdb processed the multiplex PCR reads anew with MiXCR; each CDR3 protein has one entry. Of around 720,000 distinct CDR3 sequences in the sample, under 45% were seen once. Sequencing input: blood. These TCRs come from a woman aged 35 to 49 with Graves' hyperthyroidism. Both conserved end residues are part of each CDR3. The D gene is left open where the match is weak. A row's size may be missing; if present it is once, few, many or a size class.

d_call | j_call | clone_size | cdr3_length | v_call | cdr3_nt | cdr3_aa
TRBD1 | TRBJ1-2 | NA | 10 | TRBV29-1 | TGCAGCGTGACAGGGGAAGGAAACACCTTC | CSVTGEGNTF
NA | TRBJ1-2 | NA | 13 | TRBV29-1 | TGCAGCGTAGCAGGCAGGGCTGACTATGGCTACACCTTC | CSVAGRADYGYTF
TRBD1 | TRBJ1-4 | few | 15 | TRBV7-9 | TGTGCCAGCAGCGATCAGGGGGCACGATCTGAAAAACTGTTTTTT | CASSDQGARSEKLFF
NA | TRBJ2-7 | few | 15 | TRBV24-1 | TGTGCCACCAGTGATCCCCGGGACGGCGGATACGAGCAGTACTTC | CATSDPRDGGYEQYF
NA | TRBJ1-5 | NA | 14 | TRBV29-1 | TGCAGCGTTGACGACGGGGTTAGCAATCAGCCCCAGCATTTT | CSVDDGVSNQPQHF
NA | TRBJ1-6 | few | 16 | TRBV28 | TGTGCCAGCAGCCAATACAGGAAGCTAATGCCCTCACCCCTCCACTTT | CASSQYRKLMPSPLHF
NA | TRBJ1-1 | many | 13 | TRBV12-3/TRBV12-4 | TGTGCCAGCAGTTTCGCAGGGGACACTGAAGCTTTCTTT | CASSFAGDTEAFF
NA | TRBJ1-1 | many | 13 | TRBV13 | TGTGCCAGCAGCTTACACACGAACACTGAAGCTTTCTTT | CASSLHTNTEAFF
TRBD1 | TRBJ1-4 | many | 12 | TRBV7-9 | TGTGCCAGCAGCCGTACAGGGGCAAGACTGTTTTTT | CASSRTGARLFF
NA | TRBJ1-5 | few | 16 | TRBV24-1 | TGTGCCACCAGTGATCCCCGAGTGGGGGAGGATCAGCCCCAGCATTTT | CATSDPRVGEDQPQHF
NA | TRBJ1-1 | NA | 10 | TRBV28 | TGTGCCAGCACCGGGATATTCGCTTTCTTT | CASTGIFAFF
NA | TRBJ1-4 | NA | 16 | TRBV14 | TGTGCCAGCTCACGCGACAGGACAGCAACTAATGAAAAACTGTTTTTT | CASSRDRTATNEKLFF
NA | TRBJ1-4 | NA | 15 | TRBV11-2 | TGTGCCAGCAGCTTGAGGGGGACCTTTAATGAAAAACTGTTTTTT | CASSLRGTFNEKLFF
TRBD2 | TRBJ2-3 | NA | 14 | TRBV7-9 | TGTGCCAGCACTAGCGGGGTTAGCACAGATACGCAGTATTTT | CASTSGVSTDTQYF
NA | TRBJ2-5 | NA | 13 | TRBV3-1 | TGTGCCAGCCGCAGGGTAGGAGGAGAGACCCAGTACTTC | CASRRVGGETQYF
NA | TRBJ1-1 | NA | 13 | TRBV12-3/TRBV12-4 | TGTGCCAGCAACCGTTGGGGGAACACTGAAGCTTTCTTT | CASNRWGNTEAFF
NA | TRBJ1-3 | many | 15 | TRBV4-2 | TGTGCCAGCAGCCAAGGGGAAGTCTCTGGAAACACCATATATTTT | CASSQGEVSGNTIYF
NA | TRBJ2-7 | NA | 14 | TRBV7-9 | TGTGCCAGCGGCCAAGGAGGCAGATCCTACGAGCAGTACTTC | CASGQGGRSYEQYF
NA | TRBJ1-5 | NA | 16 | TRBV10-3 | TGTGCCATCAGTGAGTCGAGGGGGGATCAAGGGCGGCCCCAGCATTTT | CAISESRGDQGRPQHF
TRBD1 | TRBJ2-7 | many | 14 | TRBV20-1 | TGCAGTGCTAGTCGACAGGGCACGACTTCGAGGCAGTACTTC | CSASRQGTTSRQYF
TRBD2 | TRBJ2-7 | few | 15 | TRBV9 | TGTGCCAGCAGCGTAGCCAGCGGGGATATCTACGAGCAGTACTTC | CASSVASGDIYEQYF
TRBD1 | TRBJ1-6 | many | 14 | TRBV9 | TGTGCCAGCAGTGGACAGGGAAGTAATTCACCCCTCCACTTT | CASSGQGSNSPLHF
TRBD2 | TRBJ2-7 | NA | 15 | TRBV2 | TGTGCCAGCAGCTTAGAGGCTAGCGGGGCGGATGAGCAGTACTTC | CASSLEASGADEQYF
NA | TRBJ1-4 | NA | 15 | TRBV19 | TGTGCCAGTAGTATGAGGAGTAGGACAGACGAAAAACTGTTTTTT | CASSMRSRTDEKLFF
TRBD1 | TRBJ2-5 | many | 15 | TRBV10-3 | TGTGCCATCAATGCCGGGACAGGGGGCCAAGAGACCCAGTACTTC | CAINAGTGGQETQYF
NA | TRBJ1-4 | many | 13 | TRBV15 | TGTGCCACCAGCAGAGTACCAAATGAAAAACTGTTTTTT | CATSRVPNEKLFF
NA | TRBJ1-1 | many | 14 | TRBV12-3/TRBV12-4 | TGTGCCAGCAGTCCCCTCCTTAGGTACACTGAAGCTTTCTTT | CASSPLLRYTEAFF
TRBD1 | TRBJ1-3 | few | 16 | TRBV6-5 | TGTGCCAGCAGAACCGGACAGGTATACTCTGGAAACACCATATATTTT | CASRTGQVYSGNTIYF
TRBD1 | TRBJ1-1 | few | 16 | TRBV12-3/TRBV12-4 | TGTGCCAGCAGTTTAACCCTCAGGGGGGGGAACACTGAAGCTTTCTTT | CASSLTLRGGNTEAFF
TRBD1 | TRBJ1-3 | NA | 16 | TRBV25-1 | TGTGCCAGCTCACCTGGACAGGGAGACTCTGGAAACACCATATATTTT | CASSPGQGDSGNTIYF
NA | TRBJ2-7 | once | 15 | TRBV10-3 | TGTGCCATCAATCGATCGCAGGGGCTTGGTACCAAGCAGTACTTC | CAINRSQGLGTKQYF
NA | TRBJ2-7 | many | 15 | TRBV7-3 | TGTGCCAGCAGCTTTTTGGGGGGCGGCGGCTACGAGCAGTACTTC | CASSFLGGGGYEQYF
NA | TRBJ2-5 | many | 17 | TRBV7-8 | TGTGCCAGCAGCTTAGCGCGCGGGGCTAGCGTCCACGGGACCCAGTACTTC | CASSLARGASVHGTQYF
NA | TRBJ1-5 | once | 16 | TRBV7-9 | TGTGCCCGCAGCCCCCGGGGCAGTGATAGCAATCAGCCCCAGCATTTT | CARSPRGSDSNQPQHF
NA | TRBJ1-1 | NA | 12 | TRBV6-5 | TGTGCCAGCAGTTACATAGGGAATGAAGCTTTCTTT | CASSYIGNEAFF
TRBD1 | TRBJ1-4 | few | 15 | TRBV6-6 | TGTGCCAGCACCCTGGACAGGGTGAGGGGTGAAAAACTGTTTTTT | CASTLDRVRGEKLFF
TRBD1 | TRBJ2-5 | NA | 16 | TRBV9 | TGTGCCAGCAGCCCCTCACTTGGGACAGCTCAAGAGACCCAGTACTTC | CASSPSLGTAQETQYF
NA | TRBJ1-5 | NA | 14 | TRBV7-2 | TGTGCCAGCAGCTTAGACTATTATTCTCAGCCCCAGCATTTT | CASSLDYYSQPQHF